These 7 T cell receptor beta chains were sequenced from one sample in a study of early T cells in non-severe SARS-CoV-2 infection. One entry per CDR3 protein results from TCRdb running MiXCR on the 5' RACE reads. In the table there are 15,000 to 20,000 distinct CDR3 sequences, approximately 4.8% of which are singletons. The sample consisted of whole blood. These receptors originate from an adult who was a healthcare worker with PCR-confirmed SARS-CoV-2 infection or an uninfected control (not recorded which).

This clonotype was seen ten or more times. In nucleotides, the CDR3 is TGTGCCAGCAGCTTAGAGAGGGCAGGCCCTAACTATGGCTACACCTTC. The encoded protein is CASSLERAGPNYGYTF. The chain couples TRBV11-2 to TRBJ1-2; D not certain. Trimming shortened V by 0 bases and J by 0 bases, and 11 bases separated the two germline ends. The CDR3 sequence is 16 residues long. Germline V CDR1 and CDR2: SGHAT, FQNNGV.

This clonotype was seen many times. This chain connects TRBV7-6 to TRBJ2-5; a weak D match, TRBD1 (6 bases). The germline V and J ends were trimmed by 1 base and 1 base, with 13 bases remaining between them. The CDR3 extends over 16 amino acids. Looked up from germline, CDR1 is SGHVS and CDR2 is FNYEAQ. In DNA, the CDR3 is TGTGCCAGCAGCTTAGACGTGCCGGACAGCCAAGAGACCCAGTACTTC. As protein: CASSLDVPDSQETQYF.

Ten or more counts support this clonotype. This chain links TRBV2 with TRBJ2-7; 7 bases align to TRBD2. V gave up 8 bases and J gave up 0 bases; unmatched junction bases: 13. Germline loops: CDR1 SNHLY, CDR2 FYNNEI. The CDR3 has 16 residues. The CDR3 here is CASLREGRGSSYEQYF. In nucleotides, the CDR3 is TGTGCCAGCCTACGTGAGGGGCGGGGGAGCTCCTACGAGCAGTACTTC.

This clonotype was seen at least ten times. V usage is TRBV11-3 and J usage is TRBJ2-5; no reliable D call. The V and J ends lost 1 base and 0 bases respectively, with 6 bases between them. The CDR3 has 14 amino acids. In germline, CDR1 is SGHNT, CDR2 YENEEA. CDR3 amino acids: CASSLGQNQETQYF. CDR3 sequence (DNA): TGTGCCAGCAGCTTAGGACAAAACCAAGAGACCCAGTACTTC.

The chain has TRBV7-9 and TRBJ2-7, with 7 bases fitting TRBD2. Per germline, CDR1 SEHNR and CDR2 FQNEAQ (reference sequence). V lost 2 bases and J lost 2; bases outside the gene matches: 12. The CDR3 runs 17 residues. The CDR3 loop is CASSLLAGEIFPYEQYV. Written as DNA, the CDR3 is TGTGCCAGCAGCTTACTCGCGGGAGAGATATTTCCCTACGAGCAGTACGTC.

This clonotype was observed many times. CDR3 loop: CASSWRGAWANTGELFF. The CDR3 DNA sequence: TGTGCCAGCAGTTGGCGGGGGGCTTGGGCGAACACCGGGGAGCTGTTTTTT. The genes are TRBV28 and TRBJ2-2; the match to TRBD2 covers 8 bases. V dropped 4 bases and J dropped 0; count of bases not matched to a gene: 7. Germline V gene lookup returns CDR1 MDHEN and CDR2 SYDVKM. CDR3 size: 17 residues.

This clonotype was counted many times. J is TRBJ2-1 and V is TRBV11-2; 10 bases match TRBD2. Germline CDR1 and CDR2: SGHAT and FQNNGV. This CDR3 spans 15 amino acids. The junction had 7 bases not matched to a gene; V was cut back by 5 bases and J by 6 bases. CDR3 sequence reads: CASSRVAGGSNEQFF. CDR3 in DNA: TGTGCCAGCAGCCGAGTAGCGGGAGGAAGCAATGAGCAGTTCTTC.